This is a list of T cell receptor beta chains from one sample in a study of OX40 agonist ivuxolimab in advanced cancers. The table came from immunoSEQ multiplex PCR; TCRdb's copy has only in-frame clones and leaves some out. The sample has 40,000 or so clones, about 89% seen once. The source material was CD4+ or CD8+ T cells sorted from blood, sampled in a trial of the OX40 agonist ivuxolimab. These receptors were taken from an adult with an advanced solid tumor such as melanoma, head and neck, liver or kidney cancer. CDR3s include the opening cysteine and the closing phenylalanine or tryptophan. Fields, in order: V gene, J gene, CDR3 protein.

V: TRBV5-1
J: TRBJ1-1
CDR3: CASSAGQGALNTEAFF

V: TRBV15
J: TRBJ2-1
CDR3: CATSRGEVNNEQFF

V: TRBV2
J: TRBJ1-5
CDR3: CASSRDSNQPQHF

V: TRBV7-9
J: TRBJ1-1
CDR3: CASSLWDTENTEAFF

V: TRBV5-1
J: TRBJ1-3
CDR3: CASSFDDRVVDSGNTIYF

V: TRBV15
J: TRBJ2-1
CDR3: CATRVIAGREQFF

V: TRBV5-1
J: TRBJ2-7
CDR3: CASKASSYEQYF

V: TRBV7-3
J: TRBJ2-1
CDR3: CASSLSGTGVYEQFF

V: TRBV5-4
J: TRBJ2-7
CDR3: CASRSGQGFSYEQYF

V: TRBV10-3
J: TRBJ2-2
CDR3: CAISGRTGGTGELFF

V: TRBV9
J: TRBJ2-3
CDR3: CASSVRQGYARGTDTQYF

V: TRBV11-1
J: TRBJ2-7
CDR3: CASSFLAGGSSYEQYF

V: TRBV5-5
J: TRBJ1-5
CDR3: CASSQEYNSNQPQHF

V: TRBV6-1
J: TRBJ2-7
CDR3: CASGPTAYEQYF

V: TRBV11-2
J: TRBJ2-5
CDR3: CASSLVGETQYF

V: TRBV7-2
J: TRBJ2-7
CDR3: CASSRGGGAYEQYF

V: TRBV6-6
J: TRBJ1-2
CDR3: CASSEDRDTGYTF

V: TRBV4-3
J: TRBJ2-1
CDR3: CASSQGTVPYNEQFF

V: TRBV20-1
J: TRBJ2-1
CDR3: CSARDYPEQFF

V: TRBV2
J: TRBJ2-7
CDR3: CASRPDSYEQYF

V: TRBV2
J: TRBJ2-3
CDR3: CASRNSGTGGRDTQYF

V: TRBV5-1
J: TRBJ1-1
CDR3: CASRTETGVRNTEAFF

V: TRBV6-6
J: TRBJ1-2
CDR3: CASSDGTRDGYTF

V: TRBV6-5
J: TRBJ1-2
CDR3: CASSYLEGRLNGYTF

V: TRBV5-1
J: TRBJ1-1
CDR3: CASSGQSSNTEAFF

V: TRBV19
J: TRBJ1-5
CDR3: CASSGKWLYSNQPQHF

V: TRBV20-1
J: TRBJ2-5
CDR3: CSAGVGGGPDF

V: TRBV5-1
J: TRBJ1-2
CDR3: CASSSGRGDYGYTF

V: TRBV7-9
J: TRBJ2-7
CDR3: CASSFLGQGHEQYF

V: TRBV7-3
J: TRBJ1-6
CDR3: CASSPGQLHSPLHF

V: TRBV5-1
J: TRBJ2-1
CDR3: CASSPVPGVNNEQFF

V: TRBV11-2
J: TRBJ1-5
CDR3: CASSSNSNQPQHF

V: TRBV18
J: TRBJ1-4
CDR3: CASSPLTGVETNEKLFF